The 9 T cell receptor beta chains below all came from one sample that was sequenced in a study of blood T cell repertoires in COVID-19. Assay used: immunoSEQ multiplex PCR; TCRdb lists only in-frame clones, some missing. This table has 200,000 or so clones, 80% to 90% appearing once. The source material was peripheral blood. These receptors all come from a man aged 65 to 79 with active or convalescent COVID-19.

This chain links TRBV3-1 (or the pseudogene TRBV3-2) with TRBJ2-5, with D perhaps matching TRBD1 (7 bases). Germline-derived CDR1 and CDR2 are LGHDT and YNNKEL (reference sequence). The CDR3 length is 15 residues. V lost 6 bases and J 1 base, leaving 15 bases between the germline ends. CDR3 sequence: CASRPAGQTQETQYF. The CDR3 nucleotides are TGTGCCAGCAGGCCGGCGGGACAGACCCAAGAGACCCAGTACTTC.

The rearrangement links TRBV19 to TRBJ2-1; 13 nucleotides agree with TRBD2. Germline V CDR1 and CDR2: LNHDA, SQIVND (reference sequence). J gave up 13 bases and V 4 bases, and 7 bases lay outside the gene matches. CDR3 length equals 14 residues. The CDR3 loop is CASSTETSGGPQFF. The CDR3, as DNA: TGTGCCAGTAGTACAGAGACTAGCGGGGGGCCTCAGTTCTTC.

The chain has TRBV28 and TRBJ1-5; 8 bases fit TRBD1. CDR3 size: 14 residues. J was trimmed by 6 bases and V by 4 bases; bases with no gene match: 5. CDR1 is MDHEN, CDR2 SYDVKM, per germline. The CDR3 spells CASSSRQGAQPQHF. The CDR3 DNA is TGTGCCAGCAGTTCCCGCCAGGGGGCTCAGCCCCAGCATTTT.

The rearrangement links TRBV28 to TRBJ2-1; no clear D gene. Germline lookup yields CDR1 MDHEN and CDR2 SYDVKM. The CDR3 is 15 amino acids. The germline V and J ends were trimmed by 5 bases and 0 bases, with 11 bases remaining between them. CDR3 DNA: TGTGCCAGCAGTCCCGAGCCGAGCTCCTACAATGAGCAGTTCTTC. Translated: CASSPEPSSYNEQFF.

The chain carries TRBV9 and TRBJ2-3; 9 bases are a match to TRBD2. Germline V CDR1 and CDR2: SGDLS, YYNGEE. CDR3 length: 17 residues. Trimming took 4 bases from V and 3 from J; bases not matched to a gene: 12. Here the CDR3 reads CASSPSPAGGLTDTQYF. As DNA, the CDR3 is TGTGCCAGCAGCCCCTCCCCAGCGGGGGGCCTTACAGATACGCAGTATTTT.

CDR3 DNA: TGTGCCAGCAGCGTAGGGACTAGCGGAGGGGGGTTCCAAGAGACCCAGTACTTC. Its translation is CASSVGTSGGGFQETQYF. This chain uses TRBV9 with TRBJ2-5; the match to TRBD2 covers 10 bases. The germline V gene encodes CDR1 SGDLS and CDR2 YYNGEE. V shed 0 bases, J shed 1 base, and the junction held 9 bases outside the gene matches. CDR3 length: 18 residues.

This chain uses TRBV6-5 with TRBJ2-7, with a possible D match to TRBD2 (6 bases). V shed 10 bases and J shed 0 bases, with 10 bases lying between them. CDR1 is MNHEY and CDR2 is SVGAGI in the germline V gene. The CDR3 has 12 residues. The chain's CDR3 is CATRDFSYEQYF. The CDR3 DNA reads as TGTGCCACCCGGGACTTCTCCTACGAGCAGTACTTC.

The genes are TRBV7-2 and TRBJ2-2; D uncertain. Germline loops: CDR1 SGHTA, CDR2 FQGNSA. The V end was cut by 2 bases, the J end by 2 bases, with 18 bases between. The CDR3 consists of 18 residues. CDR3 residues: CASSLIWQSRSNTGELFF. DNA for the CDR3: TGTGCCAGCAGCTTAATTTGGCAATCCCGATCTAACACCGGGGAGCTGTTTTTT.

The rearrangement joins TRBV2 to TRBJ1-4; D possibly corresponds to TRBD1 (6 bases). CDR1 is SNHLY, CDR2 FYNNEI, per germline. The CDR3 extends over 15 amino acids. V was trimmed by 4 bases and J by 5 bases, leaving 14 bases between them. Here the CDR3 DNA reads TGTGCCAGCAGTGGTCTCCGGGACAAGAATGAAAAACTGTTTTTT. This translates into CASSGLRDKNEKLFF. The complete variable domain, with remaining parts taken from reference TRBV2 and TRBJ1-4, reads EPEVTQTPSHQVTQMGQEVILRCVPISNHLYFYWYRQILGQKVEFLVSFYNNEISEKSEIFDDQFSVERPDGSNFTLKIRSTKLEDSAMYFCASSGLRDKNEKLFFGSGTQLSVL.